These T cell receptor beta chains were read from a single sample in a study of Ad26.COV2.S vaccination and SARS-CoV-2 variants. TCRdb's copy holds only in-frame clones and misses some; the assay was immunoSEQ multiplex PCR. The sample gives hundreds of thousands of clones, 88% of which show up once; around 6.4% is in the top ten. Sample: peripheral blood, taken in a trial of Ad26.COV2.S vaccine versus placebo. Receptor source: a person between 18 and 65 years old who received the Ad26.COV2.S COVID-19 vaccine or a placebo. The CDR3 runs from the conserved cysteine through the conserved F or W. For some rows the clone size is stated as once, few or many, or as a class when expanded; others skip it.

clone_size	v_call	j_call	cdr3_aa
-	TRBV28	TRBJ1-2	CASEQGATGYTF
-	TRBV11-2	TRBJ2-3	CASSLTDGNTDTQYF
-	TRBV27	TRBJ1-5	CASNPGVGGQPQHF
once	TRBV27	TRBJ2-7	CASSWRLGLAGVAYEQYF
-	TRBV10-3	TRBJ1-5	CATSRAGTGVYQPQHF
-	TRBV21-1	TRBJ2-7	CASSNWRQGPDPGEQYF
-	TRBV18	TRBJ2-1	CAGSPFGSGSYNEQFF
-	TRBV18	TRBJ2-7	CASSRGQGNEQYF
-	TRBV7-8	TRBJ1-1	CASSFGGPEAFF
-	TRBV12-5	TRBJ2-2	CASGLELGTGELFF
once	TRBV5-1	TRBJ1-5	CASSLAGDSNQPQHF
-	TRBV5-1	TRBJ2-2	CASSQQGTSGELFF
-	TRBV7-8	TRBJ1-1	CASSAQEGEAFF
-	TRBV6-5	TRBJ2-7	CASSRQGSGYEQYF
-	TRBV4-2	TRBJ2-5	CASSLGPQETQYF
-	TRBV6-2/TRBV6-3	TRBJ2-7	CASSYYQGFTSEQYF
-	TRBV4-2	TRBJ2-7	CASSQRERELQYF
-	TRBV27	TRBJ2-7	CASSSSGIGAYEQYF
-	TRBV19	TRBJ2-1	CASSKDRGGNEQFF
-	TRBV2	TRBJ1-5	CASKGQGPHQPQHF
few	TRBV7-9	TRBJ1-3	CASSYSAGGNTIYF
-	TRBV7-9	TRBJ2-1	CASSPRGGGGSSSYNEQFF
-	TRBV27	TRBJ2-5	CASSFFAQETQYF
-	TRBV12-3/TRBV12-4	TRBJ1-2	CASTGRGNYGYTF
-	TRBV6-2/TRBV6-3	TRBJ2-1	CASSPLGLAGGGWNEQFF
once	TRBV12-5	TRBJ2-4	CASGLDRYRVAKNIQYF
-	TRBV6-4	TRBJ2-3	CASSLTSGGTDTQYF
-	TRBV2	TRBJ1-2	CASSALTGGNYGYTF
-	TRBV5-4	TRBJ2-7	CASRLGQQLSYEQYF
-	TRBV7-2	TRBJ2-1	CASSLGTGVNYNEQFF
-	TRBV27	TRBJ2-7	CASSLRSRATYEQYF
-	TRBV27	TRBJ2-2	CASSLTVTRRANTGELFF
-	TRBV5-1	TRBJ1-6	CASSPGQGAYSPLHF
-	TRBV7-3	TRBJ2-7	CASSRAGVVDEQYF
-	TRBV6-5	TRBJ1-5	CASSYAVDSNQPLHF
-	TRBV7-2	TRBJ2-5	CASSSQQGGAQYF
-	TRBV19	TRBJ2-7	CASSMGRTGSYEQYF
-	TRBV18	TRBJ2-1	CASSPLTGINNEQFF
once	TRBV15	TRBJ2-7	CATSRHPGQGPGLAGGNSAYEQYF
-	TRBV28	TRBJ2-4	CASSFLGQRKNIQYF
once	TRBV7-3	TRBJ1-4	CASSLTGATNEKLFF
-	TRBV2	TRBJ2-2	CASTAGYTGELFF
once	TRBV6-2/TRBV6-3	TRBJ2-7	CASSYIRYEQYF
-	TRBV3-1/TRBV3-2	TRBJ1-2	CASSRGYGYTF
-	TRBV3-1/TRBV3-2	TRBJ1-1	CASTRDSHTEAFF
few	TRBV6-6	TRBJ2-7	CASSYSGRDSLYEQYF
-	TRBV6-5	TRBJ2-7	CASSPPGQSYEQYF
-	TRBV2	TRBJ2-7	CASLGTGFEQYF
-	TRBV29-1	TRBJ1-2	CSARQGGGYGYTF
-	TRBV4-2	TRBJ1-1	CASSQTGRGMNTEAFF
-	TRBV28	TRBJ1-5	CASSRDRGGQPQHF
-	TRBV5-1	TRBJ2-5	CASSLYPGGPGETQYF
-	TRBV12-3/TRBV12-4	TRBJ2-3	CASRITDTQYF
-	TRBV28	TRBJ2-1	CASSFYGSRQFF
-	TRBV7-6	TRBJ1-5	CASSLRPGQGGQPQHF
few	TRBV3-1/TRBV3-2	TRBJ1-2	CASSQLAFEGDGYTF
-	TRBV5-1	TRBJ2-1	CASKGTGKVNEQFF
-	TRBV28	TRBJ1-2	CASSLQGANYGYTF
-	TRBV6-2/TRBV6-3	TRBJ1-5	CASSYFHRTGSNQPQHF
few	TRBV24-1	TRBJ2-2	CATESGSNTGELFF